One and the same sample provided the 19 T cell receptor beta chains below, sequenced in a study of T cells in Graves' hyperthyroidism and ophthalmopathy. From RNA transcripts, TCR beta CDR3 regions were amplified. When the TCR CDR3 underwent first-round RT-PCR, the HTBI primer set was used. MiXCR was run by TCRdb on the multiplex PCR reads, yielding one entry per CDR3 protein. The sample contains approximately 520,000 distinct CDR3 sequences, roughly a quarter of which appear only once. Specimen: blood. These receptors originate from a woman aged 25 to 39 with Graves' ophthalmopathy.

This clonotype has only a few counts. This chain links TRBV2 with TRBJ1-5; tentatively, D is TRBD1 (6 bases). Trimming left V 7 bases short and J 3 bases short, with 19 bases between. The germline V gene has CDR1 SNHLY and CDR2 FYNNEI. This CDR3 comprises 16 residues. Here the CDR3 reads CASTNSRGETNQPQHF. CDR3 DNA: TGTGCCAGCACCAACTCGAGGGGGGAAACCAATCAGCCCCAGCATTTT.

On this clonotype itself: The missing conserved phenylalanine or tryptophan at the end of this CDR3 makes a read error likely. The J gene is TRBJ1-5, the V gene TRBV18; a weak D match, TRBD1 (5 bases). The CDR3 extends over 14 amino acids. V lost 2 bases and J 3 bases, leaving 8 bases between the germline ends. Germline CDR1 reads KGHSH; CDR2 reads LQKENI. The CDR3: CASSPEGDNQPQHL. CDR3 sequence (DNA): TGTGCCAGCTCACCAGAAGGGGACAATCAGCCCCAGCATCTT.

This clonotype was picked up many times. V is TRBV12-3 or TRBV12-4 and J is TRBJ2-5, with a weak D call TRBD1 (5 bases). The CDR3 extends over 13 amino acids. Trimming shortened V by 2 bases and J by 7 bases, and 11 bases separated the two germline ends. The DNA for the CDR3 is TGTGCCAGCAGTTTAACGGCGCAGGGGACCCAGTACTTC. Protein: CASSLTAQGTQYF.

The genes are TRBV12-3 or TRBV12-4 and TRBJ1-1; perhaps TRBD1 as D (5 bases). V lost 5 bases and J 11 bases, leaving 15 bases between the germline ends. CDR3 length equals 12 residues. CDR3 nucleotide sequence: TGTGCCAGCAGTCCTGACAGAGCTGTGGCTTTCTTT. Translation gives CASSPDRAVAFF.

The chain couples TRBV13 to TRBJ1-3; no clear D gene. Germline CDR1 and CDR2: PRHDT and FYEKMQ (reference sequence). The CDR3 loop spans 15 amino acids. The V gene lost 4 bases and the J gene lost 0 bases, with 10 bases spanning the gap. The chain's CDR3 is CASSSRRGSGNTIYF. The CDR3 DNA reads TGTGCCAGCAGCTCGAGGCGGGGCTCTGGAAACACCATATATTTT.

As to this clonotype: Being one base from a much bigger clone, this may be a read error. The chain recombines TRBV20-1 with TRBJ1-2; 7 nucleotides agree with TRBD1. The CDR3 totals 13 residues. CDR1 is DFQATT, CDR2 SNEGSKA, per germline (reference sequence). This CDR3 reads CSASLTGTAGCTF. The DNA of the CDR3 is TGCAGTGCTAGTTTGACAGGGACGGCTGGCTGCACCTTC.

The gene calls are TRBV10-3 and TRBJ2-2; D remains unclear. The germline V gene encodes CDR1 ENHRY and CDR2 SYGVKD. The CDR3 is 14 residues long. V gave up 4 bases and J gave up 1 base, with 7 bases separating them. The CDR3 DNA reads as TGTGCCATCAGTGGGACCCAGAACACCGGGGAGCTGTTTTTT. Amino acids: CAISGTQNTGELFF.

The chain uses TRBV28 and TRBJ2-7, with D hard to call. Germline V gene lookup returns CDR1 MDHEN and CDR2 SYDVKM. The CDR3 is made up of 17 amino acids. The V end was cut by 4 bases, the J end by 0 bases, with 19 bases between. The CDR3 nucleotides are TGTGCCAGCAGTTACTTTTCTCTGGCGAGGACCTCCTACGAGCAGTACTTC. The encoded protein is CASSYFSLARTSYEQYF. Full variable domain (missing parts from reference TRBV28 and TRBJ2-7): DVKVTQSSRYLVKRTGEKVFLECVQDMDHENMFWYRQDPGLGLRLIYFSYDVKMKEKGDIPEGYSVSREKKERFSLILESASTNQTSMYLCASSYFSLARTSYEQYFGPGTRLTVT.

This clonotype was seen ten or more times. The rearrangement links TRBV7-3 to TRBJ2-2, with 7 bases matching TRBD2. The CDR3 runs 15 residues. Germline CDR1 is SGHTA and CDR2 is FQGTGA. The ends lost 6 bases at V and 2 bases at J; junction bases unmatched: 6. DNA of the CDR3: TGTGCCAGCAGACCGAGCGGGGACAACACCGGGGAGCTGTTTTTT. This codes for CASRPSGDNTGELFF.

This chain joins TRBV28 and TRBJ2-5; TRBD2 agrees at 7 bases. Losses at the gene ends were 5 bases for V and 5 bases for J; bases not matched to a gene: 11. This CDR3 spans 15 amino acids. The germline V gene encodes CDR1 MDHEN and CDR2 SYDVKM. CDR3 amino acids: CASSEVGGKQETQYF. CDR3 nucleotides: TGTGCCAGCAGTGAGGTGGGGGGGAAGCAGGAGACCCAGTACTTC.

The chain is built from TRBV19 and TRBJ1-2; TRBD1 might be the D (5 bases). The CDR3 extends over 16 amino acids. Trimming removed 0 bases at V and 2 bases at J, with 13 bases between. Germline loops: CDR1 LNHDA, CDR2 SQIVND (reference sequence). The DNA of the CDR3 is TGTGCCAGTAGTATAGATCGGTACCCAGGGAACTATGGCTACACCTTC. Translating gives CASSIDRYPGNYGYTF.

This clonotype has more than one count but fewer than ten. The chain joins TRBV6-5 to TRBJ1-2, with 9 bases matching TRBD1. This CDR3 region has 14 residues. Germline loops: CDR1 MNHEY, CDR2 SVGAGI. V gave up 0 bases and J gave up 11 bases; unmatched junction bases: 7. CDR3 DNA: TGTGCCAGCAGTTACTCGTTCACAGGGGGCGGTTACACCTTC. Translated, it gives CASSYSFTGGGYTF.

This clonotype was found many times. The gene calls are TRBV30 and TRBJ1-1; 7 bases align to TRBD1. From germline, CDR1 is GTSNPN and CDR2 SVGIG (reference sequence). This CDR3 has 16 residues. After removal of 2 bases from V and 1 base from J, the junction contained 10 bases not matched to a gene. CDR3 in DNA: TGTGCCTGGAGTCAACCTCGGACAGGTCGGAACACTGAAGCTTTCTTT. This translates into CAWSQPRTGRNTEAFF. The entire variable domain, with the rest obtained from reference TRBV30 and TRBJ1-1, is as follows: SQTIHQWPATLVQPVGSPLSLECTVEGTSNPNLYWYRQAAGRGLQLLFYSVGIGQISSEVPQNLSASRPQDRQFILSSKKLLLSDSGFYLCAWSQPRTGRNTEAFFGQGTRLTVV.

This clonotype has just a few counts. The V gene is TRBV4-1, the J gene TRBJ1-3; D gene uncertain. CDR1 MGHRA and CDR2 YSYEKL come from the germline V gene. The V end was cut by 0 bases, the J end by 0 bases, with 12 bases between. The CDR3 has 17 amino acids. The CDR3 DNA reads as TGCGCCAGCAGCCAAGATTCTACTGGCAGCTCTGGAAACACCATATATTTT. This translates into CASSQDSTGSSGNTIYF.

This clonotype has at least ten counts. This rearrangement joins TRBV30 to TRBJ1-1; the D is unclear. Per the germline V gene, CDR1 is GTSNPN and CDR2 is SVGIG (reference sequence). Trimming left V 4 bases short and J 7 bases short, with 22 bases between. This CDR3 has 15 residues. Here the CDR3 DNA reads TGTGCCTGGACTCGCGCCCTATACACGGTCGGTGAAGCTTTCTTT. It specifies CAWTRALYTVGEAFF.

By proportion, this clonotype is medium-sized. The rearrangement links TRBV28 to TRBJ2-2; D remains ambiguous. The CDR3 is 14 amino acids. Trimming took off 2 bases at V and 6 bases at J, with 10 bases between the two ends. The germline V gene has CDR1 MDHEN and CDR2 SYDVKM. This chain's CDR3 is CASSLPTTSGELFF. The CDR3 nucleotides read TGTGCCAGCAGTTTACCGACAACGTCCGGGGAGCTGTTTTTT.

This clonotype was observed at least ten times. The chain joins TRBV5-1 to TRBJ1-1, with 7 bases identical to TRBD1. The CDR3 runs to 17 residues. Per the germline V gene, CDR1 is SGHRS and CDR2 is YFSETQ. Trimming removed 4 bases from V and 1 base from J; junction bases left unmatched: 13. This CDR3 is CASSLTFDRAQNTEAFF. Here the CDR3 DNA reads TGCGCCAGCAGCCTTACTTTCGACAGGGCACAGAACACTGAAGCTTTCTTT.

This clonotype was counted at least ten times. The gene calls are TRBV27 and TRBJ1-5; the D is unclear. The V end was cut by 3 bases, the J end by 6 bases, with 12 bases between. There are 14 residues in the CDR3. CDR1 MNHEY and CDR2 SMNVEV come from the germline V gene (reference sequence). The CDR3 bases are TGTGCCAGCAGTTTGAGGTCGTCCGGTCAGCCCCAGCATTTT. Its protein is CASSLRSSGQPQHF.

This clonotype was recorded at least ten times. This chain links TRBV7-8 with TRBJ1-1; TRBD1 matches 7 bases. The CDR3 has 12 residues. After removal of 5 bases from V and 10 bases from J, the junction contained 7 bases not matched to a gene. Germline V gene sequence: CDR1 SGHVS, CDR2 FQNEAQ. For the CDR3, the DNA is TGTGCCAGCAGCGCGACAGGGTTTGGAGCTTTCTTT. As protein: CASSATGFGAFF.